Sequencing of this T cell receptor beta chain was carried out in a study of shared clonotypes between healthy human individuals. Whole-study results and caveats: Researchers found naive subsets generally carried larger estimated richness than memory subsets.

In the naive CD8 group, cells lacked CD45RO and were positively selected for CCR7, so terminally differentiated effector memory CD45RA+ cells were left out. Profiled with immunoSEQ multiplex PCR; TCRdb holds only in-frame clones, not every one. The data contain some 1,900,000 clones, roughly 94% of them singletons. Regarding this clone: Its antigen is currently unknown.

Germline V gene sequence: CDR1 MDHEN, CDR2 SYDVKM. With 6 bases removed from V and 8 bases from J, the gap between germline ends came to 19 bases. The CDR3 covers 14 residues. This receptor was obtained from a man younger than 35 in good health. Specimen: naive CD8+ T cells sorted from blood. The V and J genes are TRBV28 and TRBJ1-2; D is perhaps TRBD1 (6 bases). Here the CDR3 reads CASRLMMDSNGYTF. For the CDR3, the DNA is TGTGCCAGCAGGCTGATGATGGACAGCAACGGCTACACCTTC.